This T cell receptor (beta chain) was recorded in a study of blood T cell repertoires in COVID-19. Source study methods: Amplifying reference gene primers gave estimates of nucleated cell counts. Sequencing was performed with immunoSEQ multiplex PCR; in TCRdb, only in-frame clones are kept and a portion is missing. V, J and clone size are those of that table, while D and trimming were read from the DNA. The sample includes 250,000 to 300,000 clones, 82% of them seen just once. This clone was recorded only once. Germline loops: CDR1 MNHNY, CDR2 SVGAGI (reference sequence). V lost 3 bases, J lost 2 bases, and 9 bases lay in between. This CDR3 has 14 amino acids.

Source material: peripheral blood. The receptor was derived from a young woman with acute or convalescent COVID-19. V is TRBV6-6 and J is TRBJ2-3; D possibly corresponds to TRBD2 (6 bases). The CDR3 loop reads CASSYSGLTDTQYF. As DNA, the CDR3 is TGTGCCAGCAGTTATAGCGGCCTCACAGATACGCAGTATTTT.